This TCR beta chain was recorded in a study of T-cell reconstitution after alpha-beta-depleted transplantation in children. The TCRbeta library was prepared with unique molecular identifiers. MiXCR, run by TCRdb on the PCR reads, gives a single entry per CDR3 protein. The sample shows about 640,000 distinct CDR3 sequences, around 16% of them seen only once. Per germline, CDR1 SGHRS and CDR2 YFSETQ. Trimming left V 3 bases short and J 7 bases short, with 17 bases between. The CDR3 contains 15 residues. The V gene is TRBV5-1, the J gene TRBJ2-1; TRBD1 is a possible D gene (6 bases). Source: PBMCs from the stem cell graft donor, taken from the stem cell graft. The sequence was obtained from a human donor who donated a stem cell graft to a child with acute myeloid leukemia. The chain's CDR3 is CASSSDGDTGNEQFF. As DNA, the CDR3 is TGCGCCAGCAGCTCCGACGGCGATACAGGGAATGAGCAGTTCTTC. Full variable domain (remainder filled in from reference TRBV5-1 and TRBJ2-1): KAGVTQTPRYLIKTRGQQVTLSCSPISGHRSVSWYQQTPGQGLQFLFEYFSETQRNKGNFPGRFSGRQFSNSRSEMNVSTLELGDSALYLCASSSDGDTGNEQFFGPGTRLTVL.